The T cell receptor beta chain under discussion was sequenced for a study of cytomegalovirus exposure and HLA in healthy donors. General study results and limits: In vitro testing confirmed a few CMV-associated chains as specific for CMV antigens. HLA alleles were associated with 15,000 to 20,000 TCR beta sequences in a later analysis at 0.05 false discovery rate. When analyzed later, a missense DCLRE1C variant was found to be linked to TCR beta V- and J-gene trimming.

PCR employed 60 Vbeta and 13 Jbeta primers. Measured with immunoSEQ multiplex PCR; TCRdb has only the in-frame clones, and not every one. The table lists about 130,000 clones, roughly 78% of them singletons. Of note for this clone: What it recognizes is unknown.

The sequencing sample was made of PBMCs. The TCR originated in a man aged 25 to 45 in good health and CMV-seronegative.

Written as DNA, the CDR3 is TGTGCCAGCAGCCGACAGTATGGGGGCAATCAGCCCCAGCATTTT. The encoded protein is CASSRQYGGNQPQHF. The chain is built from TRBV6-1 and TRBJ1-5; weak D call: TRBD1 (5 bases). V gave up 6 bases and J gave up 2 bases, with 14 bases separating them. This CDR3 has 15 amino acids. Germline CDR1 MNHNS, CDR2 SASEGT.